Shown below are 8 T cell receptor beta chains from a single sample sequenced in a study of PD-1 blockade in classical Hodgkin lymphoma. Every patient had relapsed following autologous stem cell transplantation, and cohorts differed in brentuximab vedotin exposure. Clones were sequenced by immunoSEQ multiplex PCR, and TCRdb holds only the in-frame ones, with some missing. The sample consists of approximately 98,000 clones, roughly 87% of them appearing once. The input for sequencing was peripheral blood mononuclear cells (PBMCs), taken before the second cycle of nivolumab. These receptors were taken from a human donor with classical Hodgkin lymphoma.

The rearrangement joins TRBV18 to TRBJ2-6; 8 bases line up with TRBD2. Germline trimming cut 5 bases from V and 6 bases from J; bases unmatched to any gene: 9. Germline CDR1 KGHSH, CDR2 LQKENI. This CDR3 contains 16 residues. The CDR3, as DNA: TGTGCCAGCTCAAAGGACGCGGGAGGAATGGCCAACGTCCTGACTTTC. It yields the protein CASSKDAGGMANVLTF.

This rearrangement joins TRBV2 to TRBJ1-1; 9 nucleotides line up with TRBD1. V was pared by 6 bases and J by 1 base, with 6 bases of the junction left unmatched. Germline V CDR1 and CDR2: SNHLY, FYNNEI. This CDR3 is 15 amino acids long. The CDR3 bases are TGTGCCAGCAGACCCGGGACAGGGACGAACACTGAAGCTTTCTTT. Translation gives CASRPGTGTNTEAFF.

V gene TRBV13 combines with J gene TRBJ2-1, with 8 bases that match TRBD2. Germline V CDR1 and CDR2: PRHDT, FYEKMQ (reference sequence). J was trimmed by 6 bases and V by 7 bases; bases with no gene match: 14. The CDR3 is made up of 16 amino acids. The CDR3 DNA reads TGTGCCAGCAAGCCCGTGGATAGCGGGAACCGCAATGAGCAGTTCTTC. It encodes CASKPVDSGNRNEQFF.

This chain connects TRBV21-1 to TRBJ2-3. TRBV21-1 constitutes a pseudogene. This CDR3 is built from 18 residues. DNA of the CDR3: TGTGCCAGCAGCAATCTCCTCGCCTCGGGACGAGGCGAGGATACGCAGTATTTT. Its protein is CASSNLLASGRGEDTQYF.

V is TRBV5-1 and J is TRBJ1-2, with TRBD1 matching 7 bases. Germline loops: CDR1 SGHRS, CDR2 YFSETQ. The CDR3 is made up of 14 amino acids. With 3 bases clipped from V and 7 bases from J, the junction kept 9 bases outside the gene matches. As DNA, the CDR3 is TGCGCCAGCAGCTCGGACCCGACAGGGTCTGGCTACACCTTC. Translating it yields CASSSDPTGSGYTF.

The rearrangement uses TRBV4-1 and TRBJ1-1; possible D gene TRBD1, 6 bases. Germline loops: CDR1 MGHRA, CDR2 YSYEKL. CDR3 size: 13 residues. Trimming pared 9 bases from V and 3 bases from J, leaving 14 bases between. The CDR3 DNA is TGCGCCAGTACTCTACAGGGAGACACTGAAGCTTTCTTT. Protein product: CASTLQGDTEAFF.

This clone was detected a few times. V is TRBV2 and J is TRBJ2-7; TRBD1 is a possible D gene (5 bases). V shed 4 bases and J shed 4 bases, with 5 bases lying between them. The germline gives CDR1 SNHLY, CDR2 FYNNEI. The CDR3 contains 11 residues. The CDR3 sequence is CASSGQYEQYF. The CDR3, as DNA: TGTGCCAGCAGTGGACAGTACGAGCAGTACTTC.

This clone was picked up one time. The chain is built from TRBV28 and TRBJ2-1; TRBD1 might be the D (6 bases). The CDR3 spans 13 residues. Germline V gene sequence: CDR1 MDHEN, CDR2 SYDVKM. V lost 7 bases to trimming and J lost 6 bases, with 13 bases between them. CDR3 in amino acids: CASTMDSRNEQFF. CDR3 in DNA: TGTGCCAGCACCATGGACAGTCGCAATGAGCAGTTCTTC.